This T cell receptor beta chain was retrieved from a study of spatial heterogeneity in lung cancer (dated by TCRdb to the late 2010s). With respect to the entire study: More beta-chain than alpha-chain transcripts were consistently detected, likely reflecting higher beta-chain transcript abundance. In tumor regions, TCR transcript counts showed a strong correlation with a T cell transcriptional module score from matched bulk RNA-seq. In the raw uncorrected reads, each unique combination of TCR and UMI appeared on average more than ten times. In non-small cell lung cancer, the study made a quantitative comparison of TCR alpha and beta repertoires among multiple tumor regions, matched nontumor lung and blood. Nonsynonymous mutation counts, determined by whole-exome sequencing of tumor tissue, were related to TCR repertoire features. Both alpha and beta chains were TCR-sequenced in samples taken at surgery, namely 220 tumor regions, approximately 63 matched nontumor lung samples and 56 PBMC samples.

The library was obtained by 5' RACE. The run used a NextSeq 500. In the TCR library protocol, a unique molecular identifier was attached to each TCR cDNA molecule so that PCR and sequencing errors could be corrected. The study's processing was this. Decombinator tools were used for TCR identification, UMI-based error correction and CDR3 extraction. Expanded TCRs were defined as those above a frequency of 2 per 1,000, corresponding to the top 1% of the tumor frequency distribution. Expanded tumor TCRs were classed as regional if statistically deemed absent (corrected P<0.05) from at least one tumor region, otherwise ubiquitous. Rényi diversity was computed with the R vegan package after subsampling each repertoire 100 times to 5,000 TCRs. CDR3 similarity networks were built from amino acid triplet string-kernel similarity, with CDR3s being connected when pairwise similarity was above 0.82. The public reads were reprocessed in TCRdb via fastp at Q25 and MiXCR, keeping in-frame beta chains. Every CDR3 protein is listed once, alongside the most common genes and DNA of its rows. What appears here as the V and J calls and clone size reflects TCRdb's work, not the paper's. This sample gives about 100,000 distinct CDR3 sequences in total; around 4.3% of them show up just once. The ten largest make up roughly 20% of the sample.

Overall study results and their limits: Additional single-cell paired TCR alpha and beta sequencing was considered necessary to confirm, at a functional level, the hypothesis that regional TCRs recognize regional mutations. Estimated TCR-seq coverage of tumor T cells was only around 6.7% for alpha chains and about 14% for beta chains. Counts of ubiquitous and regional expanded TCRs correlated with counts of ubiquitous and regional nonsynonymous mutations, respectively. The tumor nonsynonymous mutation count correlated with the number of expanded alpha and beta TCRs within the tumor.

Taken with the paper, the label for time point translates to: sample taken at primary tumor resection. The donors were some 70 patients from the lung TRACERx cohort who had early-stage, untreated non-small cell lung cancer. Whole RNA extracted from tumor and nontumor lung tissue, or from cryopreserved PBMC samples, was used for TCR sequencing without cell sorting. Only patients for whom sufficient RNA was available from at least two tumor regions were selected for TCR sequencing. A lung pathologist reviewed the tumor and adjacent nontumor lung specimens before the specimens were selected. In this sample, this clonotype turned up many times. No antigen is known for it. No much larger clonotype is one base removed from it; base qualities were not supplied. The germline V gene yields MNHEY for CDR1 and SVGAGI for CDR2. From the cysteine through the phenylalanine, the CDR3 covers 12 amino acids. Here the CDR3 DNA is all that survives: 36 bases in frame from base 1. Relative to germline, V is 4 bases shorter and J is 6 bases shorter, with 10 bases between their ends.

The V gene is TRBV6-5 and the J gene is TRBJ2-7, with no confidently assigned D gene. The receptor was derived from a male donor with early-stage non-small cell lung cancer. The source material was lung tumor tissue, sampled at surgery. The CDR3 loop reads CASSSHKGEQYF. The nucleotides read TGTGCCAGCAGTTCCCACAAGGGCGAGCAGTACTTC.